This TCR beta chain was observed in a study of blood T cell repertoires in COVID-19. V shed 5 bases and J shed 7 bases, with 15 bases lying between them. Germline values: CDR1 SQVTM, CDR2 ANQGSEA. This CDR3 region has 13 residues. TCRdb keeps only in-frame clones here, not all; method: immunoSEQ multiplex PCR. The sample has over 200,000 clones; 88% are singletons. The TCR originated in a man between 35 and 55 years old with acute or convalescent COVID-19. Sequencing used peripheral blood. The chain is built from TRBV29-1 and TRBJ2-4, with D tentatively TRBD1 (7 bases). The chain's CDR3 is CSVLTGTGNIQYF. DNA for the CDR3: TGCAGCGTTCTGACAGGGACTGGTAACATTCAGTACTTC. The full variable domain, its missing parts supplied by reference TRBV29-1 and TRBJ2-4, is SAVISQKPSRDICQRGTSLTIQCQVDSQVTMMFWYRQQPGQSLTLIATANQGSEATYESGFVIDKFPISRPNLTFSTLTVSNMSPEDSSIYLCSVLTGTGNIQYFGAGTRLSVL.